The sequence of this T cell receptor (beta chain) was determined in a study of blood T cell repertoires in COVID-19. About the study: The United States, Italy and Spain supplied acute and convalescent COVID-19 samples.

Using immunoSEQ multiplex PCR, the repertoire was profiled, and TCRdb retains in-frame clones only, with some absent. The profile shows some 190,000 clones, about four fifths of them singletons. Germline-derived CDR1 and CDR2 are SGHTA and FQGTGA. The germline V and J ends were trimmed by 2 bases and 0 bases, with 17 bases remaining between them. The CDR3 consists of 18 residues. The material sequenced was peripheral blood. J is TRBJ2-1 and V is TRBV7-3; unclear D gene. This TCR came from a man between 60 and 70 years old with acute or convalescent COVID-19. The CDR3 nucleotides read TGTGCCAGCAGCTTAGAAGTTAGCTCAGACCTCTCCTACAATGAGCAGTTCTTC. Translated, it gives CASSLEVSSDLSYNEQFF.